What follows describes a single T cell receptor beta chain. This entry belongs to a study of identical twins. The V segment lost 5 bases and the J segment 3 bases; nucleotides outside the gene matches: 5. Germline assignment: CDR1 SGHAT and CDR2 FQNNGV. The CDR3 has 15 residues. Through template switching, a universal primer site was introduced, and the cDNA contained unique molecular identifiers. Each CDR3 protein is one row after TCRdb ran MiXCR on the 5' RACE reads. The sample shows 250,000 or so distinct CDR3 sequences, approximately 12% of them seen only once. This sample also belongs to another study, concerning yellow fever vaccine responses in identical twins.

This TCR came from a woman younger than 30 in good health. The source material was memory (CD45RO+) T cells sorted from blood. This chain connects TRBV11-2 to TRBJ1-4; 8 nucleotides agree with TRBD1. The CDR3 DNA follows: TGTGCCAGCAGCGCGGACAGGGCGGCTAATGAAAAACTGTTTTTT. It yields the protein CASSADRAANEKLFF.